Included here is one TCR beta chain sequence, with context. Its recognized antigen is unknown. Per-base quality was not reported, and no clone a single base away is much larger than it. The data derive from a study of blood T cell repertoires in COVID-19 (dated by TCRdb to the early 2020s). Turning to the overall study: The collaborator samples originated in the United States, Italy and Spain and spanned the acute and convalescent phases of COVID-19. The samples were drawn from the first 160 participants of the ongoing ImmuneRACE study and from 950 to 1,500 subjects provided by 6 global collaborators. Where available, HLA class I and class II types were taken from metadata supplied by the sample provider and were not determined by assay-based typing. Deeply sampled blood TCRbeta repertoires from subjects exposed to, actively infected with, or recovered from COVID-19 were included in the dataset. The repertoires were released in a freely available public database meant as a resource for research on the immune response to SARS-CoV-2. The prospective study material was composed of cDNA or gDNA derived from T cells, B-cell-depleted T cells, or PBMCs. The sample metadata nearly always contained a de-identified subject ID, COVID-19 status, age in years and sex. The research as a whole found: The quantity of clinical and demographic metadata differed by source and by participant and was supplied without curation.

TCRbeta CDR3 regions were amplified from genomic DNA by means of the immunoSEQ Assay, a bias-controlled multiplex PCR. The original pipeline was this. Nucleated cell counts per sample were estimated from amplification of reference gene primers within the assay. To quantify the absolute abundance of each unique TCRbeta CDR3 rearrangement, sequence reads were collapsed and filtered. For each sample, productive Simpson clonality was calculated as the square root of Simpson's diversity index over productive rearrangements. TCRdb carries this immuneACCESS record with in-frame sequences only. Its versions omit some clonotypes, under half of them owing to an unresolved V gene in the studies checked, with the rest unexplained. The V and J calls and clone size come from that table; D and trimming were worked out from the DNA. A total of 130,000 to 150,000 clones appear in this sample, 78% of them only once. Less than 2% of the sample comes from the top ten.

The collaborating institutions used their own protocols to collect whole blood in K2EDTA tubes. For TCRbeta analysis, collaborator samples were shipped as frozen whole blood, as isolated PBMCs, or as DNA extracted from either sample type. What was sequenced was peripheral blood. This clonotype originated in a woman aged 55-69 years with acute or convalescent COVID-19.

The DNA reads TGTGCCAGTAGTAACTTCGACAATGCGGGCACTGAAGCTTTCTTT. It codes for CASSNFDNAGTEAFF. The chain links TRBV19 with TRBJ1-1; no D gene call is confident. The germline V gene (reference sequence) specifies LNHDA as CDR1 and SQIVND as CDR2. The V and J ends are trimmed by 4 bases and 4 bases, leaving 16 bases between them. The CDR3 holds 15 amino acids from the cysteine to the phenylalanine. The CDR3 DNA has 45 bases and is translated from base 1.